Given below is one T cell receptor beta chain in context. This entry is derived from a study of human thymus T cells. Sequenced by immunoSEQ multiplex PCR; TCRdb stores in-frame clones only, minus some. The profile shows tens of thousands of clones, 85% to 95% of them singletons. The CDR3 is made up of 13 amino acids. Germline CDR1 SGHAT, CDR2 FQNNGV. V lost 6 bases, J lost 5 bases, and 11 bases lay in between. Thymic tissue was derived from resections collected during corrective heart surgery. Donation was from healthy Finnish infants who were having corrective surgery that addressed congenital heart defects.

Sequenced input: thymus tissue. The receptor was isolated from a girl in the first two years of life with a congenital heart defect but otherwise immunologically healthy. The chain has TRBV11-2 and TRBJ2-1, with unresolved D. Written as DNA, the CDR3 is TGTGCCAGCAGGGATGTAAAGGACAATGAGCAGTTCTTC. This gives the protein CASRDVKDNEQFF. The variable domain in full, completed from reference TRBV11-2 and TRBJ2-1, reads EAGVAQSPRYKIIEKRQSVAFWCNPISGHATLYWYQQILGQGPKLLIQFQNNGVVDDSQLPKDRFSAERLKGVDSTLKIQPAKLEDSAVYLCASRDVKDNEQFFGPGTRLTVL.